This T cell receptor beta chain comes out of a study of blood T cell repertoires in COVID-19. Turning to the study itself: The United States, Italy and Spain supplied acute and convalescent COVID-19 samples. In each case, the material was cDNA or gDNA derived from T cells, B-cell-depleted T cells, or PBMCs.

Per the germline V gene, CDR1 is MNHEY and CDR2 is SVGEGT. J gave up 7 bases and V 6 bases, and 7 bases lay outside the gene matches. The CDR3 covers 13 residues. As originally analysed: The assay estimated nucleated cells by amplifying reference gene primers. Produced via immunoSEQ multiplex PCR; TCRdb's table is partial and in-frame only. That table gives V, J and clone size, and the DNA gave D and trimming. Among approximately 110,000 clones listed, around 89% were seen once. The TCR comes from a woman aged 80 or older with acute or convalescent COVID-19. V gene TRBV6-2 or TRBV6-3 combines with J gene TRBJ1-2, with 8 bases matching TRBD1. Material: peripheral blood. CDR3 in DNA: TGTGCCAGCAGCCAGGGGGCTTCGGCTGGCTACACCTTC. The encoded protein is CASSQGASAGYTF.